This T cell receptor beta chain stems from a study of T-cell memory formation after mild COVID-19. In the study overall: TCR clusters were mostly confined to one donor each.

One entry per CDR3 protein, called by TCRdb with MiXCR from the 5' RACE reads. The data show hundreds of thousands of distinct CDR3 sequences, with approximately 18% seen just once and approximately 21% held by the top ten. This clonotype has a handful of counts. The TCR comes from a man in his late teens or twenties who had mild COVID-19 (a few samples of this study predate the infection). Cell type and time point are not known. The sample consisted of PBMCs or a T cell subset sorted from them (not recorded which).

CDR3 sequence (DNA): TGCGCCAGCAGTTCCACCCACCCGCCAGGCGGAAATTCACCCCTCCACTTT. Protein: CASSSTHPPGGNSPLHF. This chain joins TRBV5-1 and TRBJ1-6; D is unresolved. This CDR3 is 17 amino acids long. With 5 bases removed from V and 7 bases from J, the gap between germline ends came to 22 bases. Looked up from germline, CDR1 is SGHRS and CDR2 is YFSETQ.